This TCR beta chain originates from a study of T cells in Graves' hyperthyroidism and ophthalmopathy. Looking at the study overall: Peripheral blood sampling occurred at initial diagnosis, before any treatment.

The CDR3 has 14 residues. Trimming cost V 2 bases and J 0 bases, with 5 bases left between them. Germline CDR1 is MGHDK and CDR2 is SYGVNS. This clonotype was seen at least ten times. Its target is not known. The study's findings and limits: Through a model of 13 V-J features, ophthalmopathy was separated from stable hyperthyroidism.

It was RNA transcripts that yielded the amplified TCR beta CDR3 regions. The TCR CDR3 first-round RT-PCR relied on the HTBI primer set. Each CDR3 protein gets one entry after TCRdb re-called the multiplex PCR reads with MiXCR. The sample shows roughly 170,000 distinct CDR3 sequences, 9.4% of them seen only once. Newly diagnosed hyperthyroidism, duration under 2 months, in patients aged 18 to 65. This chain links TRBV25-1 with TRBJ2-4, with a weak D call TRBD2 (5 bases). The sequenced sample was blood. The receptor was isolated from a woman between 18 and 29 years old with Graves' hyperthyroidism that later progressed to Graves' ophthalmopathy. CDR3 loop: CASSEAGAKNIQYF. The CDR3 DNA reads TGTGCCAGCAGTGAAGCGGGAGCCAAAAACATTCAGTACTTC.